A single sample is the source of the 26 T cell receptor beta chains below, sequenced in a study of blood T cell repertoires in COVID-19. Assay used: immunoSEQ multiplex PCR; TCRdb lists only in-frame clones, some missing. In the table there are 150,000 to 190,000 clones, around 89% of which are singletons. The sequencing sample was made of peripheral blood. These receptors all stem from a woman in her thirties or forties with acute or convalescent COVID-19.

This chain uses TRBV25-1 with TRBJ1-2; unclear D gene. The CDR3 contains 15 residues. The V gene lost 2 bases and the J gene lost 5 bases, with 15 bases spanning the gap. From germline, CDR1 is MGHDK and CDR2 SYGVNS. The CDR3: CASSEEGPGIYGYTF. CDR3 in DNA: TGTGCCAGCAGTGAAGAAGGGCCGGGAATTTATGGCTACACCTTC.

The CDR3, as DNA: TGTGCCAGCCCAGACGGACTAGCGGGAGGCGAACAAGAGACCCAGTACTTC. This sequence encodes CASPDGLAGGEQETQYF. The chain combines TRBV2 with TRBJ2-5, with TRBD2 matching over 14 bases. The junction had 10 bases not matched to a gene; V was cut back by 8 bases and J by 2 bases. CDR1 and CDR2 from the germline V gene are SNHLY and FYNNEI. CDR3 length: 17 residues.

The chain uses TRBV18 and TRBJ1-2; unclear D gene. Germline values: CDR1 KGHSH, CDR2 LQKENI. This CDR3 is 13 amino acids long. V shed 6 bases and J shed 2 bases, with 10 bases lying between them. Here the CDR3 reads CASSRAENYGYTF. The DNA of the CDR3 is TGTGCCAGCTCTCGCGCTGAGAACTATGGCTACACCTTC.

The gene calls are TRBV7-9 and TRBJ1-1, with 7 nucleotides matching TRBD1. The CDR3 covers 16 residues. J was trimmed by 1 base and V by 5 bases; bases with no gene match: 10. Germline V gene sequence: CDR1 SEHNR, CDR2 FQNEAQ (reference sequence). CDR3 DNA sequence: TGTGCCAGCAGCCCCGAGGCGGGACAGACGAACACTGAAGCTTTCTTT. This sequence encodes CASSPEAGQTNTEAFF.

The chain combines TRBV6-5 with TRBJ2-2, with D tentatively TRBD1 (5 bases). This CDR3 region has 14 residues. CDR1 and CDR2 from the germline V gene are MNHEY and SVGAGI. Trimming left V 6 bases short and J 1 base short, with 9 bases between. The CDR3 DNA is TGTGCCAGCAGCAAAGGGGTGAACACCGGGGAGCTGTTTTTT. It yields the protein CASSKGVNTGELFF.

The chain carries TRBV19 and TRBJ1-1; 7 positions match TRBD1. Germline CDR1 LNHDA, CDR2 SQIVND (reference sequence). Unmatched junction bases numbered 4, after V lost 6 bases and J lost 3 bases. CDR3 length: 13 residues. The CDR3 is CASSPQGHTEAFF. The CDR3 DNA follows: TGTGCCAGTAGCCCACAGGGGCACACTGAAGCTTTCTTT. The whole variable domain, remainder taken from reference TRBV19 and TRBJ1-1, is DGGITQSPKYLFRKEGQNVTLSCEQNLNHDAMYWYRQDPGQGLRLIYYSQIVNDFQKGDIAEGYSVSREKKESFPLTVTSAQKNPTAFYLCASSPQGHTEAFFGQGTRLTVV.

The chain combines TRBV4-1 with TRBJ1-1; 9 bases map to TRBD1. The trim removed 4 bases at V and 5 bases at J, leaving 8 bases unmatched. Germline CDR1 reads MGHRA; CDR2 reads YSYEKL. This CDR3 region has 15 residues. In nucleotides, the CDR3 is TGCGCCAGCAGCCCCTCCCGACAGGGGGAGACTGAAGCTTTCTTT. As protein: CASSPSRQGETEAFF.

The chain uses TRBV12-3 or TRBV12-4 and TRBJ2-1, with TRBD1 as a possible D gene (5 bases). V lost 7 bases to trimming and J lost 8 bases, with 15 bases between them. There are 13 residues in the CDR3. The CDR3 bases are TGTGCCAGCACCCAGGGCGGCAGTCATGAGCAGTTCTTC. It translates to CASTQGGSHEQFF.

This clone was seen just once. The chain employs TRBV11-2 and TRBJ2-5; D might be TRBD2 (6 bases). Germline CDR1 reads SGHAT; CDR2 reads FQNNGV. V was clipped by 5 bases and J by 7 bases, with 14 bases between them. The CDR3 is 13 residues long. The CDR3 loop reads CASSQGRRGTQYF. DNA for the CDR3: TGTGCCAGCAGCCAAGGACGGCGGGGGACCCAGTACTTC.

About this clone: One end of the junction varies from germline; a read error may be responsible. The chain uses TRBV5-4 and TRBJ1-2, with D unclear. The CDR3 covers 13 residues. CDR1 SGHNT and CDR2 YYREEE come from the germline V gene (reference sequence). CDR3 DNA: TGTGCCGGCAGCTCGGGAACTAATTCGGTCTACACCTTC. Translated: CAGSSGTNSVYTF. The complete variable domain, with remaining parts taken from reference TRBV5-4 and TRBJ1-2, reads ETGVTQSPTHLIKTRGQQVTLRCSSQSGHNTVSWYQQALGQGPQFIFQYYREEENGRGNFPPRFSGLQFPNYSSELNVNALELDDSALYLCAGSSGTNSVYTFGSGTRLTVV.

The chain uses TRBV4-2 and TRBJ2-7; 8 nucleotides match TRBD1. Germline V gives CDR1 LGHNA, CDR2 YNFKEQ. The CDR3 runs to 13 residues. Trimming removed 9 bases from V and 4 bases from J; junction bases left unmatched: 8. CDR3 DNA sequence: TGTGCCAGTAGCTGGGGACAGGAGTACGAGCAGTACTTC. Protein product: CASSWGQEYEQYF.

The V and J genes are TRBV7-9 and TRBJ1-1; D gene ambiguous. This CDR3 is built from 14 residues. Trimming removed 1 base at V and 7 bases at J, with 13 bases between. Germline loops: CDR1 SEHNR, CDR2 FQNEAQ (reference sequence). The chain's CDR3 is CASSLGSGDGEAFF. In DNA, the CDR3 is TGTGCCAGCAGCTTAGGATCGGGTGACGGTGAAGCTTTCTTT.

This chain joins TRBV7-8 and TRBJ2-3, with 12 bases lining up with TRBD2. The CDR3 sequence is 20 residues long. Germline V CDR1 and CDR2: SGHVS, FQNEAQ. The junction had 17 bases not matched to a gene; V was cut back by 5 bases and J by 2 bases. The CDR3 loop is CASSAAQLATSGSSTDTQYF. CDR3 nucleotide sequence: TGTGCCAGCAGCGCAGCACAATTGGCGACTAGCGGGAGTTCCACAGATACGCAGTATTTT.

V is TRBV30 and J is TRBJ1-5, with D uncertain. The CDR3 spans 13 residues. Germline CDR1 GTSNPN, CDR2 SVGIG (reference sequence). The V gene lost 0 bases and the J gene lost 5 bases, with 8 bases spanning the gap. CDR3: CAWSVWLDQPQHF. The CDR3 DNA reads TGTGCCTGGAGTGTATGGCTGGATCAGCCCCAGCATTTT.

The J gene is TRBJ1-4, the V gene TRBV3-1 (or the pseudogene TRBV3-2), with 11 nucleotides matching TRBD1. Germline lookup yields CDR1 LGHDT and CDR2 YNNKEL (reference sequence). The CDR3 consists of 19 residues. V was pared by 0 bases and J by 7 bases, with 13 bases of the junction left unmatched. The CDR3 DNA is TGTGCCAGCAGCCAAGATACTGGGACAGGGGGTACGGGATTTGAAAAACTGTTTTTT. It encodes CASSQDTGTGGTGFEKLFF.

This clone was observed a single time. The CDR3 DNA reads TGCGCCAGCAGCTTAGGATTGGCCGGGACAGGGGTGAACACCGGGGAGCTGTTTTTT. It specifies CASSLGLAGTGVNTGELFF. The chain uses TRBV5-1 and TRBJ2-2; 10 positions agree with TRBD1. The V segment lost 2 bases and the J segment 1 base; nucleotides outside the gene matches: 11. Germline CDR1 reads SGHRS; CDR2 reads YFSETQ. The CDR3 runs to 19 residues.

This clone was seen only once. The rearrangement links TRBV10-3 to TRBJ2-1, with unresolved D. V lost 4 bases and J lost 7, with 5 bases in between. Germline V gives CDR1 ENHRY, CDR2 SYGVKD. The CDR3 sequence is 11 residues long. In nucleotides, the CDR3 is TGTGCCATCAGTGTAGTAAATGAGCAGTTCTTC. Translated, it gives CAISVVNEQFF.

The table lists this clone with a count of one. V and J are TRBV5-1 and TRBJ2-7; maybe TRBD2 (5 bases). V lost 5 bases to trimming and J lost 0 bases, with 12 bases between them. Germline lookup yields CDR1 SGHRS and CDR2 YFSETQ. This CDR3 is built from 14 residues. This chain's CDR3 is CASSFNGNSYEQYF. In nucleotides, the CDR3 is TGCGCCAGCAGTTTTAACGGGAACTCCTACGAGCAGTACTTC.

J is TRBJ1-3 and V is TRBV9, with unresolved D. The CDR3 is 13 residues long. Trimming took 0 bases from V and 8 from J, leaving 9 bases between them. Per the germline V gene, CDR1 is SGDLS and CDR2 is YYNGEE. CDR3 protein: CASSVARSDTIYF. The CDR3 bases are TGTGCCAGCAGCGTAGCTCGGTCGGACACCATATATTTT.

CDR3 bases: TGTGCCAGCAGTGAGCCCGGACAGGGGGCGTCCTACGAGCAGTACTTC. Translation: CASSEPGQGASYEQYF. The rearrangement links TRBV6-1 to TRBJ2-7; 11 positions match TRBD1. The CDR3 extends over 16 amino acids. V shed 3 bases, J shed 1 base, and the junction held 5 bases outside the gene matches. Germline values: CDR1 MNHNS, CDR2 SASEGT.

CDR3 sequence (DNA): TGTGCCAGCAGCTCCCCAGATGGGGGGGACAACAATGAGCAGTTCTTC. It codes for CASSSPDGGDNNEQFF. The chain uses TRBV7-9 and TRBJ2-1, with D tentatively TRBD2 (7 bases). Germline V gene data show CDR1 as SEHNR and CDR2 as FQNEAQ (reference sequence). The length of the CDR3 is 16 residues. The V end lost 4 bases, the J end lost 5 bases, and 18 bases lay between the germline ends.

J is TRBJ2-2 and V is TRBV29-1, with TRBD1 as a possible D gene (5 bases). V was clipped by 4 bases and J by 1 base, with 10 bases between them. CDR1 SQVTM and CDR2 ANQGSEA come from the germline V gene. The CDR3 is 14 amino acids. CDR3: CSVVDSMNTGELFF. In DNA form, the CDR3 reads TGCAGCGTTGTTGACAGTATGAACACCGGGGAGCTGTTTTTT.

The chain is built from TRBV14 and TRBJ2-2, with D maybe TRBD1 (6 bases). The CDR3 runs to 18 residues. Trimming shortened V by 1 base and J by 0 bases, and 15 bases separated the two germline ends. Germline V CDR1 and CDR2: SGHDN, FVKESK. The CDR3 nucleotides are TGTGCCAGCAGCCAAGGCATAGGGGGTATGTCGAACACCGGGGAGCTGTTTTTT. Translating it yields CASSQGIGGMSNTGELFF.

CDR3 amino acids: CASSQDWREAYNEQFF. The CDR3 DNA reads as TGTGCCAGCAGCCAAGATTGGAGGGAGGCCTACAATGAGCAGTTCTTC. The genes are TRBV4-2 and TRBJ2-1; D is perhaps TRBD2 (6 bases). Germline values: CDR1 LGHNA, CDR2 YNFKEQ. The CDR3 runs 16 residues. V dropped 0 bases and J dropped 2 bases, with 11 bases sitting between them.

The chain carries TRBV21-1 and TRBJ2-7; the listed D gene, TRBD2, was not tested against the DNA. TRBV21-1 is labeled a pseudogene. The CDR3 extends over 14 amino acids. The CDR3 protein is CASSNREDSYEQYF. The CDR3 nucleotides are TGTGCCAGCAGCAACCGAGAAGACTCCTACGAGCAGTACTTC.

The V and J genes are TRBV4-1 and TRBJ2-7; a possible D gene is TRBD1 (7 bases). The CDR3 is 14 residues long. Trimming removed 3 bases from V and 7 bases from J, with 16 bases in between. Germline loops: CDR1 MGHRA, CDR2 YSYEKL. The CDR3 DNA reads TGCGCCAGCAGCCATAACAGGGGCCGGGAGGAGCAGTACTTC. This translates into CASSHNRGREEQYF.